This TCR beta chain was recovered during a study of shared clonotypes between healthy human individuals. About the research overall: CD4 naive and memory got three plates each, CD8 naive two, CD8 memory one.

Of note for this clone: Its antigen remains unknown.

General study results and limits: Investigators collected only blood, and repertoires in tissues likely differ. The study's rarefaction showed incomplete sorted-subset sequencing despite large depth.

Clones were read by immunoSEQ multiplex PCR, and TCRdb kept only the in-frame ones, dropping some. The sample holds hundreds of thousands of clones, approximately 79% seen once. The CDR3 contains 16 residues. Germline lookup yields CDR1 SGHTS and CDR2 YDEGEE. V dropped 2 bases and J dropped 2; count of bases not matched to a gene: 7. The material sequenced was memory CD4+ T cells sorted from blood. As for subset: CD45RA-negative fraction. The clonotype comes from a man aged 30-40 years in good health. The gene calls are TRBV5-8 and TRBJ2-3, with TRBD1 matching 8 bases. CDR3 DNA sequence: TGTGCCAGCAGCTTCAACAGGGGGACGGTCACAGATACGCAGTATTTT. Protein sequence: CASSFNRGTVTDTQYF.